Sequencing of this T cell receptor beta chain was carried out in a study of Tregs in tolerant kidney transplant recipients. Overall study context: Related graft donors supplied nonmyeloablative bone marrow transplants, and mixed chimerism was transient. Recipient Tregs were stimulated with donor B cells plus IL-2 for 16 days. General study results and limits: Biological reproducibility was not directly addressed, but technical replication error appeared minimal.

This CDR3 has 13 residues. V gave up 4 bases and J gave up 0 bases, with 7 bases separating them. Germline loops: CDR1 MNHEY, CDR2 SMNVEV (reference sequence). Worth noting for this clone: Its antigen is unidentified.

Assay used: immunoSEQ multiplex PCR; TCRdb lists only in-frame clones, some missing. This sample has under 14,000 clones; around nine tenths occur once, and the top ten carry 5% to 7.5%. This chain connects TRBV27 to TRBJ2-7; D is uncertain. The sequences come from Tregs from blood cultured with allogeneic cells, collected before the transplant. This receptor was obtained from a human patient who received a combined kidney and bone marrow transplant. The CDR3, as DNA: TGTGCCAGCAGTTCCCATAACTCCTACGAGCAGTACTTC. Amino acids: CASSSHNSYEQYF.